The 30 T cell receptor beta chains below all came from one sample that was sequenced in a study of cytomegalovirus exposure and HLA in healthy donors. Amplification used 60 Vbeta primers and 13 Jbeta primers. Sequencing used immunoSEQ multiplex PCR; TCRdb keeps in-frame clones, though not all of them. The data contain under 150,000 clones, almost 85% of them singletons. Sequences were obtained from PBMCs. These receptors all stem from a boy aged 2 to 10 in good health and CMV-seronegative.

This chain joins TRBV4-2 and TRBJ2-5; maybe TRBD1 (6 bases). Trimming removed 3 bases from V and 3 bases from J, with 8 bases in between. CDR1 and CDR2 from the germline V gene are LGHNA and YNFKEQ. The length of the CDR3 is 13 residues. In DNA form, the CDR3 reads TGTGCCAGCAGCCAGGCAGGGGAAGAGACCCAGTACTTC. It translates to CASSQAGEETQYF.

In nucleotides, the CDR3 is TGTGCCAGCAGCCAAGATTTAATCGGAGGGCCGGCTGGCTACACCTTC. Its translation is CASSQDLIGGPAGYTF. The V call is TRBV14, the J call TRBJ1-2, with no clear D. Germline CDR1 SGHDN, CDR2 FVKESK. CDR3 size: 16 residues. V gave up 0 bases and J gave up 7 bases, with 18 bases separating them.

V gene TRBV5-4 combines with J gene TRBJ1-5; a possible D gene is TRBD1 (5 bases). The V gene's germline CDR1 is SGHNT and CDR2 YYREEE (reference sequence). V dropped 2 bases and J dropped 0 bases, with 9 bases sitting between them. The CDR3 loop spans 15 amino acids. The DNA for the CDR3 is TGTGCCAGCAGCTTTAGAGACAGTAGCAATCAGCCCCAGCATTTT. Translated, it gives CASSFRDSSNQPQHF.

The V gene is TRBV4-1, the J gene TRBJ1-5, with D possibly being TRBD1 (5 bases). The CDR3 covers 16 residues. V gave up 1 base and J gave up 3 bases, with 13 bases separating them. Germline assignment: CDR1 MGHRA and CDR2 YSYEKL. The CDR3 bases are TGCGCCAGCAGCCAAGTCCAGGGTTCCGACAATCAGCCCCAGCATTTT. It translates to CASSQVQGSDNQPQHF.

The chain combines TRBV7-2 with TRBJ1-3; D call uncertain. Per germline, CDR1 SGHTA and CDR2 FQGNSA. The CDR3 spans 13 residues. V shed 1 base and J shed 3 bases, with 4 bases lying between them. The CDR3 sequence is CASSLGLGNTIYF. CDR3 nucleotide sequence: TGTGCCAGCAGCTTAGGGCTTGGAAACACCATATATTTT. Drawing the rest from reference TRBV7-2 and TRBJ1-3, the complete variable domain is GAGVSQSPSNKVTEKGKDVELRCDPISGHTALYWYRQSLGQGLEFLIYFQGNSAPDKSGLPSDRFSAERTGGSVSTLTIQRTQQEDSAVYLCASSLGLGNTIYFGEGSWLTVV.

The chain employs TRBV5-5 and TRBJ1-3; 7 bases line up with TRBD1. This CDR3 is 20 amino acids long. The V gene end was trimmed by 2 bases and the J gene end by 2 bases; junction bases not matched to a gene: 19. Germline V gene data show CDR1 as SGHKS and CDR2 as YYEKEE (reference sequence). The CDR3 sequence: CASSLIMGQLTVDAGNTIYF. In DNA form, the CDR3 reads TGTGCCAGCAGCTTAATAATGGGACAGCTGACCGTAGACGCTGGAAACACCATATATTTT.

This sequence joins TRBV5-1 and TRBJ2-3; D might be TRBD2 (5 bases). There are 14 residues in the CDR3. V was clipped by 7 bases and J by 1 base, with 13 bases between them. Germline CDR1 SGHRS, CDR2 YFSETQ. Here the CDR3 reads CASRTAGGTDTQYF. The CDR3 nucleotides read TGCGCCAGCCGGACTGCGGGCGGCACAGATACGCAGTATTTT.

The chain has TRBV9 and TRBJ2-2, with 9 nucleotides matching TRBD1. Per germline, CDR1 SGDLS and CDR2 YYNGEE. The ends lost 5 bases at V and 4 bases at J; junction bases unmatched: 9. The CDR3 contains 16 residues. The CDR3 DNA is TGTGCCAGCAGTCCCTTGGACAGGGGAACCACCGGGGAGCTGTTTTTT. It specifies CASSPLDRGTTGELFF.

The chain is built from TRBV29-1 and TRBJ1-3; a possible D gene is TRBD1 (6 bases). Deletions cut 4 bases from V and 0 bases from J, with 10 bases between. The length of the CDR3 is 14 residues. Per the germline V gene, CDR1 is SQVTM and CDR2 is ANQGSEA. Here the CDR3 reads CSVGLGHSGNTIYF. The CDR3 coding sequence is TGCAGCGTTGGATTGGGACACTCTGGAAACACCATATATTTT.

The J gene is TRBJ1-1, the V gene TRBV2, with 8 bases aligning to TRBD1. V trimming: 9 bases; J trimming: 10 bases; junction bases outside the gene matches: 13. CDR1 is SNHLY and CDR2 is FYNNEI in the germline V gene. This CDR3 has 13 residues. Here the CDR3 reads CARTGDQVGLAFF. CDR3 sequence (DNA): TGTGCCAGGACAGGGGATCAAGTAGGATTAGCTTTCTTT.

The rearrangement links TRBV6-1 to TRBJ1-2; D possibly corresponds to TRBD1 (6 bases). This CDR3 comprises 16 residues. Between the trimmed V and J ends, which lost 3 bases and 4 bases, there was a span of 18 bases. The germline gives CDR1 MNHNS, CDR2 SASEGT. The CDR3 spells CASSESERQALYGYTF. The DNA of the CDR3 is TGTGCCAGCAGTGAGTCTGAGCGACAGGCCCTCTATGGCTACACCTTC.

This clone occurred a few times. The gene calls are TRBV2 and TRBJ2-2; 11 bases map to TRBD2. Germline lookup yields CDR1 SNHLY and CDR2 FYNNEI. The CDR3 covers 16 residues. The ends lost 7 bases at V and 1 base at J; junction bases unmatched: 5. The CDR3 bases are TGTGCCAGCACAGGGACTAGCGGTCAGAACACCGGGGAGCTGTTTTTT. Protein sequence: CASTGTSGQNTGELFF. The full variable domain, rest sourced from reference TRBV2 and TRBJ2-2, is EPEVTQTPSHQVTQMGQEVILRCVPISNHLYFYWYRQILGQKVEFLVSFYNNEISEKSEIFDDQFSVERPDGSNFTLKIRSTKLEDSAMYFCASTGTSGQNTGELFFGEGSRLTVL.

This clone was seen a single time. V is TRBV19 and J is TRBJ2-7; 9 positions match TRBD2. The V and J ends lost 3 bases and 4 bases, in that order; junction bases with no gene match: 7. From germline, CDR1 is LNHDA and CDR2 SQIVND (reference sequence). This CDR3 has 15 amino acids. DNA for the CDR3: TGTGCCAGTAGTATTTTGCGGGAGGGCCCTTACGAGCAGTACGTC. Translated: CASSILREGPYEQYV.

Of note for this clone: This sample also contains other DNA sequences that code for the same CDR3. The CDR3 bases are TGTGCCAGCAGCCAGGACCTAGCGGGCGGCACAGATACGCAGTATTTT. This encodes CASSQDLAGGTDTQYF. V gene TRBV4-2 combines with J gene TRBJ2-3; 8 positions match TRBD2. CDR3 length: 16 residues. The V and J ends lost 3 bases and 1 base, in that order; junction bases with no gene match: 6. Germline loops: CDR1 LGHNA, CDR2 YNFKEQ.

The chain joins TRBV6-1 to TRBJ2-5; the D gene is possibly TRBD2 (5 bases). This CDR3 has 13 residues. V shed 3 bases and J shed 10 bases, with 15 bases lying between them. The germline gives CDR1 MNHNS, CDR2 SASEGT. CDR3 residues: CASSEAESGDQYF. The CDR3 coding sequence is TGTGCCAGCAGTGAGGCAGAGTCCGGGGACCAGTACTTC.

The chain joins TRBV9 to TRBJ1-3; a possible D gene is TRBD1 (5 bases). Trimming removed 0 bases from V and 4 bases from J, with 8 bases in between. This CDR3 comprises 14 residues. The germline gives CDR1 SGDLS, CDR2 YYNGEE. The CDR3 nucleotides are TGTGCCAGCAGCGTAGCGACAGCGGGAAACACCATATATTTT. Its translation: CASSVATAGNTIYF.

The rearrangement joins TRBV6-4 to TRBJ2-3; TRBD1 matches 7 bases. Trimming at V came to 4 bases and at J to 4 bases, leaving 8 bases not matched to a gene. CDR1 MRHNA and CDR2 SNTAGT come from the germline V gene. The CDR3 extends over 15 amino acids. The CDR3 coding sequence is TGTGCCAGCAGTGGAGAAGGGGGCGGCCCAGATACGCAGTATTTT. Translation: CASSGEGGGPDTQYF.

V gene TRBV5-1 combines with J gene TRBJ2-1; TRBD2 matches at 15 bases. Germline CDR1 and CDR2: SGHRS and YFSETQ. The CDR3 runs 18 residues. J lost 4 bases, V lost 2 bases, and 7 bases had no gene match. The CDR3 region has the DNA TGCGCCAGCAGCTTAGGACTAGCGGGAGGGGTAAAGTACAATGAGCAGTTCTTC. It codes for CASSLGLAGGVKYNEQFF.

The chain has TRBV4-1 and TRBJ2-1; D possibly corresponds to TRBD1 (5 bases). The CDR3 sequence is 16 residues long. Trimming removed 2 bases from V and 0 bases from J, with 11 bases in between. From germline, CDR1 is MGHRA and CDR2 YSYEKL. The CDR3 bases are TGCGCCAGCAGCCAAAACAGGCAAAGCTCCTACAATGAGCAGTTCTTC. It specifies CASSQNRQSSYNEQFF.

The DNA of the CDR3 is TGTGCCAGCAGCTCGGCGGACCCCGCGGGTGAGCAGTTCTTC. Translated, it gives CASSSADPAGEQFF. This chain links TRBV5-4 with TRBJ2-1; perhaps TRBD2 as D (5 bases). Trimming took 3 bases from V and 9 from J, leaving 16 bases between them. Looked up from germline, CDR1 is SGHNT and CDR2 is YYREEE (reference sequence). The CDR3 has 14 amino acids. The whole variable domain, filled in from reference TRBV5-4 and TRBJ2-1, reads ETGVTQSPTHLIKTRGQQVTLRCSSQSGHNTVSWYQQALGQGPQFIFQYYREEENGRGNFPPRFSGLQFPNYSSELNVNALELDDSALYLCASSSADPAGEQFFGPGTRLTVL.

The chain is built from TRBV6-5 and TRBJ1-3, with 7 bases that match TRBD1. The germline V gene has CDR1 MNHEY and CDR2 SVGAGI. J gave up 0 bases and V 6 bases, and 5 bases lay outside the gene matches. This CDR3 has 15 residues. CDR3 nucleotides: TGTGCCAGCAGCCTGGGACAGTCCTCTGGAAACACCATATATTTT. Protein: CASSLGQSSGNTIYF.

The chain uses TRBV27 and TRBJ2-7; D may be TRBD1 (5 bases). CDR1 and CDR2 from the germline V gene are MNHEY and SMNVEV (reference sequence). With 4 bases removed from V and 3 bases from J, the gap between germline ends came to 13 bases. This CDR3 region has 14 residues. The CDR3 DNA follows: TGTGCCAGCAGTTCTCCGACAGTCCTCTACGAGCAGTACTTC. Translating it yields CASSSPTVLYEQYF.

The genes are TRBV21-1 and TRBJ2-7; TRBD1, as called in the table, went unchecked against the DNA. TRBV21-1 corresponds to a pseudogene. This CDR3 region has 15 residues. This CDR3 reads CASSNRGQGGLGQYV. Here the CDR3 DNA reads TGTGCCAGCAGCAATAGGGGACAGGGGGGACTTGGGCAGTACGTC.

This sequence joins TRBV27 and TRBJ1-1; D remains ambiguous. The CDR3 contains 13 residues. The V end was cut by 3 bases, the J end by 1 base, with 6 bases between. Germline lookup yields CDR1 MNHEY and CDR2 SMNVEV (reference sequence). The CDR3 loop reads CASSFGGNTEAFF. In DNA, the CDR3 is TGTGCCAGCAGTTTCGGAGGGAACACTGAAGCTTTCTTT.

The chain carries TRBV5-6 and TRBJ2-7, with D hard to call. The germline CDR1 and CDR2 sequences are SGHDT and YYEEEE. V lost 2 bases and J lost 0, with 6 bases in between. The CDR3 is made up of 13 amino acids. The CDR3 region is CASSFRGSYEQYV. The DNA of the CDR3 is TGTGCCAGCAGCTTTCGAGGCTCCTACGAGCAGTACGTC.

This clone was observed a single time. The chain is built from TRBV25-1 and TRBJ2-2; 11 nucleotides line up with TRBD2. The junction had 5 bases not matched to a gene; V was cut back by 8 bases and J by 3 bases. CDR1 is MGHDK and CDR2 is SYGVNS in the germline V gene. The CDR3 consists of 15 residues. The CDR3 spells CASGSGRGHTGELFF. The CDR3 coding sequence is TGTGCCAGCGGTAGCGGGAGGGGCCACACCGGGGAGCTGTTTTTT.

V is TRBV7-9 and J is TRBJ2-1; TRBD2 agrees at 10 bases. This CDR3 is 15 amino acids long. Trimming removed 2 bases from V and 6 bases from J; junction bases left unmatched: 4. CDR1 is SEHNR, CDR2 FQNEAQ, per germline (reference sequence). The CDR3 nucleotides read TGTGCCAGCAGCTTACTAGCGGGAGTGGGCAATGAGCAGTTCTTC. This translates into CASSLLAGVGNEQFF.

This clone is labeled as medium-sized. The chain couples TRBV6-1 to TRBJ2-3, with 12 bases identical to TRBD2. The ends lost 2 bases at V and 4 bases at J; junction bases unmatched: 1. CDR3 length: 15 residues. Germline values: CDR1 MNHNS, CDR2 SASEGT. CDR3 amino acids: CASSELAGGPDTQYF. Here the CDR3 DNA reads TGTGCCAGCAGTGAACTAGCGGGGGGGCCAGATACGCAGTATTTT.

The rearrangement uses TRBV19 and TRBJ1-2; D unresolved. Germline V lookup: CDR1 LNHDA, CDR2 SQIVND (reference sequence). The V gene lost 7 bases and the J gene lost 2 bases, with 11 bases spanning the gap. CDR3 length equals 13 residues. This CDR3 reads CASNGRLNYGYTF. The CDR3 DNA is TGTGCCAGTAACGGTCGATTAAACTATGGCTACACCTTC.

The chain employs TRBV6-4 and TRBJ2-3; 14 positions agree with TRBD2. The CDR3 consists of 16 residues. Germline trimming cut 2 bases from V and 4 bases from J; bases unmatched to any gene: 2. CDR1 is MRHNA and CDR2 is SNTAGT in the germline V gene. The DNA of the CDR3 is TGTGCCAGCAGTGACGGGACTAGCGGGGGTCCAGATACGCAGTATTTT. It encodes CASSDGTSGGPDTQYF.